A single sample is the source of the 18 T cell receptor beta chains below, sequenced in a study of blood T cells in healthy people across ages. Primers used in a second PCR of roughly 6 to 12 cycles were a sample-barcoded 5' primer and a J-beta primer mix. TCRdb redid the calling of the 5' RACE reads with MiXCR, one entry per CDR3 protein. The sample lists under 1,000,000 distinct CDR3 sequences; about 34% were seen once. Sequenced material: blood. Every receptor here comes from a man between 18 and 35 years old in good health.

Concerning this clonotype itself: This may be a read error, as it is one base from a much larger clone. V usage is TRBV20-1 and J usage is TRBJ2-1; TRBD2 agrees at 9 bases. Per the germline V gene, CDR1 is DFQATT and CDR2 is SNEGSKA (reference sequence). The CDR3 extends over 16 amino acids. CDR3 loop: CSAATLAGVPYNELFF. In DNA, the CDR3 is TGCAGTGCTGCTACCTTAGCGGGGGTCCCCTACAATGAGCTGTTCTTC.

This clonotype appeared many times. V and J are TRBV27 and TRBJ2-7; 10 bases agree with TRBD1. J lost 4 bases, V lost 9 bases, and 9 bases had no gene match. Germline V gene data show CDR1 as MNHEY and CDR2 as SMNVEV (reference sequence). The CDR3 spans 14 residues. CDR3 sequence: CASWPGQGIYEQYF. CDR3 coding DNA: TGTGCCAGTTGGCCGGGACAGGGGATATACGAGCAGTACTTC.

In this sample, this clonotype turned up once. The chain uses TRBV7-2 and TRBJ2-1, with 10 bases identical to TRBD1. Trimming at V came to 5 bases and at J to 15 bases, leaving 10 bases not matched to a gene. The CDR3 has 13 residues. Germline CDR1 reads SGHTA; CDR2 reads FQGNSA. The CDR3: CASSASRDRGRFF. CDR3 DNA: TGTGCCAGCAGCGCAAGCCGGGACAGGGGTCGGTTCTTC.

This clonotype was found a few times. The genes are TRBV12-3 or TRBV12-4 and TRBJ1-5; 7 nucleotides line up with TRBD1. Losses at the gene ends were 6 bases for V and 4 bases for J; bases not matched to a gene: 6. This CDR3 contains 14 residues. CDR3 bases: TGTGCCAGCAGCCACGACAGGGTAAATCAGCCCCAGCATTTT. Its translation: CASSHDRVNQPQHF.

The rearrangement joins TRBV7-2 to TRBJ1-1, with TRBD1 identical over 7 bases. The V gene's germline CDR1 is SGHTA and CDR2 FQGNSA. J was trimmed by 9 bases and V by 1 base; bases with no gene match: 11. This CDR3 contains 15 residues. In DNA form, the CDR3 reads TGTGCCAGCAGCTTAGGAGAACCCGGACAGGTAAAAGCTTTCTTT. This encodes CASSLGEPGQVKAFF.

Only a few counts were recorded for this clonotype. The V gene is TRBV14, the J gene TRBJ1-1; 11 nucleotides align to TRBD1. Germline CDR1 SGHDN, CDR2 FVKESK. The V segment lost 6 bases and the J segment 5 bases; nucleotides outside the gene matches: 17. The CDR3 sequence is 18 residues long. The CDR3 loop reads CASSRYQRTGGFRTEAFF. Here the CDR3 DNA reads TGTGCCAGCAGTCGCTACCAAAGGACAGGGGGCTTTAGAACTGAAGCTTTCTTT.

The genes are TRBV29-1 and TRBJ2-2; D unresolved. This CDR3 is 13 amino acids long. Trimming pared 6 bases from V and 1 base from J, leaving 9 bases between. CDR1 is SQVTM, CDR2 ANQGSEA, per germline. CDR3 DNA sequence: TGCAGCGTCCCCCGTCAGAACACCGGGGAGCTGTTTTTT. The encoded protein is CSVPRQNTGELFF.

The genes are TRBV5-1 and TRBJ2-2; D may correspond to TRBD1 or TRBD2 (5 bases each). Trimming took off 4 bases at V and 1 base at J, with 11 bases between the two ends. The CDR3 covers 15 residues. Germline CDR1 reads SGHRS; CDR2 reads YFSETQ. CDR3 amino acids: CASSGTWGNTGELFF. CDR3 DNA sequence: TGCGCCAGCAGCGGGACGTGGGGGAACACCGGGGAGCTGTTTTTT.

This clonotype was seen a few times. The chain has TRBV4-2 and TRBJ1-2, with 8 bases aligning to TRBD1. The germline V gene encodes CDR1 LGHNA and CDR2 YNFKEQ. The CDR3 covers 24 residues. Trimming cost V 3 bases and J 0 bases; bases outside gene matches: 30. The CDR3 spells CASSHGSSDRVNSANQNSNYGYTF. The CDR3 DNA reads as TGTGCCAGCAGCCATGGCTCCTCGGACAGGGTGAATTCGGCGAACCAAAACTCTAACTATGGCTACACCTTC.

The rearrangement uses TRBV12-3 or TRBV12-4 and TRBJ2-7, with 10 bases aligning to TRBD2. V dropped 6 bases and J dropped 0; count of bases not matched to a gene: 5. This CDR3 has 15 amino acids. The CDR3 reads CASRESGRASYEQYF. CDR3 bases: TGTGCCAGCAGAGAAAGCGGGAGGGCCTCCTACGAGCAGTACTTC.

The V call is TRBV5-1, the J call TRBJ2-7, with D perhaps TRBD1 (6 bases). This CDR3 contains 14 residues. In germline, CDR1 is SGHRS, CDR2 YFSETQ. V lost 4 bases and J 9 bases, leaving 20 bases between the germline ends. CDR3 protein: CASSMDSQRDGQYF. In DNA form, the CDR3 reads TGCGCCAGCAGCATGGACAGTCAGAGGGATGGGCAGTACTTC. Full variable domain (rest looked up from reference TRBV5-1 and TRBJ2-7): KAGVTQTPRYLIKTRGQQVTLSCSPISGHRSVSWYQQTPGQGLQFLFEYFSETQRNKGNFPGRFSGRQFSNSRSEMNVSTLELGDSALYLCASSMDSQRDGQYFGPGTRLTVT.

The chain uses TRBV2 and TRBJ2-3; 12 nucleotides match TRBD2. The V and J ends lost 6 bases and 2 bases, in that order; junction bases with no gene match: 6. From germline, CDR1 is SNHLY and CDR2 FYNNEI. The CDR3 runs to 16 residues. The CDR3 sequence is CASSGRTSGDTDTQYF. CDR3 DNA sequence: TGTGCCAGCAGCGGTAGGACTAGCGGGGACACAGATACGCAGTATTTT. The full variable domain, its missing parts supplied by reference TRBV2 and TRBJ2-3, is EPEVTQTPSHQVTQMGQEVILRCVPISNHLYFYWYRQILGQKVEFLVSFYNNEISEKSEIFDDQFSVERPDGSNFTLKIRSTKLEDSAMYFCASSGRTSGDTDTQYFGPGTRLTVL.

A few counts support this clonotype. This rearrangement joins TRBV11-2 to TRBJ2-5, with TRBD1 matching 7 bases. The end of the DNA fits TRBJ2-1 better, so the J call may be wrong. This CDR3 is 13 amino acids long. Germline assignment: CDR1 SGHAT and CDR2 FQNNGV. CDR3 in DNA: TGTGCCAGCAGTCGGGACAGACAAGAGACCCAGTTCTTC. Its translation is CASSRDRQETQFF.

This clonotype was observed a few times. The V call is TRBV4-3, the J call TRBJ2-5, with 7 bases fitting TRBD1. There are 14 residues in the CDR3. Germline lookup yields CDR1 LGHNA and CDR2 YSLEER. V shed 3 bases, J shed 6 bases, and the junction held 7 bases outside the gene matches. CDR3 amino acids: CASSHRTGTKTQYF. The DNA for the CDR3 is TGCGCCAGCAGCCATAGGACAGGCACGAAGACCCAGTACTTC.

The rearrangement links TRBV4-1 to TRBJ2-2; 9 positions agree with TRBD2. The length of the CDR3 is 18 residues. CDR1 and CDR2 from the germline V gene are MGHRA and YSYEKL. The ends lost 1 base at V and 3 bases at J; junction bases unmatched: 9. CDR3 in amino acids: CASSQGASGDGDTGELFF. In DNA, the CDR3 is TGCGCCAGCAGCCAAGGGGCTAGCGGGGATGGAGACACCGGGGAGCTGTTTTTT.

The sample holds a few counts of this clonotype. The V and J genes are TRBV7-2 and TRBJ2-2; tentatively, D is TRBD1 (6 bases). Germline V gene sequence: CDR1 SGHTA, CDR2 FQGNSA. The V end was cut by 2 bases, the J end by 5 bases, with 15 bases between. The CDR3 has 16 residues. CDR3 DNA: TGTGCCAGCAGCTTATCAAGGGGGAGTGAAACCGGGGAGCTGTTTTTT. It encodes CASSLSRGSETGELFF.

This clonotype was detected a few times. The chain combines TRBV27 with TRBJ1-6; D gene uncertain. Germline CDR1 MNHEY, CDR2 SMNVEV (reference sequence). CDR3 size: 13 residues. The V gene lost 6 bases and the J gene lost 8 bases, with 11 bases spanning the gap. CDR3 nucleotides: TGTGCCAGCAGCGTCCGGACGGATTCACCCCTCCACTTT. This codes for CASSVRTDSPLHF.

This clonotype was found a few times. This chain links TRBV12-5 with TRBJ2-3; no clear D gene. The CDR3 has 13 residues. The germline CDR1 and CDR2 sequences are LGHNT and FRNRAP. The V end was cut by 1 base, the J end by 0 bases, with 2 bases between. In DNA, the CDR3 is TGTGCTAGTGGTTTGGGCAGCACAGATACGCAGTATTTT. It is translated as CASGLGSTDTQYF.